This T cell receptor (beta chain) was sequenced in a study of cytomegalovirus exposure and HLA in healthy donors. Primers included in the PCR were 60 Vbeta and 13 Jbeta primers. Measured with immunoSEQ multiplex PCR; TCRdb has only the in-frame clones, and not every one. The sample carries around 100,000 clones, around 77% recorded once. The V gene end was trimmed by 3 bases and the J gene end by 4 bases; junction bases not matched to a gene: 5. The CDR3 is 15 amino acids. CDR1 LGHNA and CDR2 YSLEER come from the germline V gene. The material sequenced was PBMCs. This rearrangement joins TRBV4-3 to TRBJ2-1; TRBD2 matches 8 bases. This TCR was sampled from a man aged 50 or older in good health and CMV-seropositive. CDR3 DNA: TGCGCCAGCAGCCATCTAGCGGGTAAATACAATGAGCAGTTCTTC. Translated, it gives CASSHLAGKYNEQFF.